The clone carrying this T cell receptor beta chain was seen repeatedly, ten times or more. Germline CDR1 reads MNHEY; CDR2 reads SMNVEV (reference sequence). The CDR3 length is 16 residues. Losses at the gene ends were 4 bases for V and 6 bases for J; bases not matched to a gene: 15. TCRdb analysed the 5' RACE reads with MiXCR anew, one entry per CDR3 protein. The table lists over 300,000 distinct CDR3 sequences, less than 4.5% of them singletons. The data were taken from a study of T cells after yellow fever vaccination. The sequenced sample was PBMCs, obtained on the day of the yellow fever booster vaccination. This TCR came from a young man who received the YFV17D yellow fever vaccine. V and J are TRBV27 and TRBJ2-7; 7 bases map to TRBD1. The chain's CDR3 is CASSSFKTGMTGEQYV. DNA of the CDR3: TGTGCCAGCAGTTCTTTTAAGACAGGGATGACAGGCGAGCAGTACGTC.